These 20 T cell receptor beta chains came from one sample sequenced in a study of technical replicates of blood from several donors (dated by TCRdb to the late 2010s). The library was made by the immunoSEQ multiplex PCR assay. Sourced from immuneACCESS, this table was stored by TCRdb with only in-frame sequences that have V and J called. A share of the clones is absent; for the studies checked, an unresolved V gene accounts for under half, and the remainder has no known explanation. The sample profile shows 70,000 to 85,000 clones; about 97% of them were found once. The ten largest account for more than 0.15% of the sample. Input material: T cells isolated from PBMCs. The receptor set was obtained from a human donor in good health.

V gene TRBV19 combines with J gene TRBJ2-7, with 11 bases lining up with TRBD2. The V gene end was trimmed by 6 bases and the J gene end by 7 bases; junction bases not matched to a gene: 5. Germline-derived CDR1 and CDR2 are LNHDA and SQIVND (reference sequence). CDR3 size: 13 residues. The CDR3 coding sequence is TGTGCCAGTAGGGGACTAGCGGCGGGGGAGCAGTACTTC. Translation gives CASRGLAAGEQYF.

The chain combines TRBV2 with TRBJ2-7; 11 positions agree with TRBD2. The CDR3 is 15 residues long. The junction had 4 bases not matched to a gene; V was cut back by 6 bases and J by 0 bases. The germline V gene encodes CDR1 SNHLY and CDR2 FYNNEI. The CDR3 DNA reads TGTGCCAGCAGGGCGCTAGCGGGAGGCTCCTACGAGCAGTACTTC. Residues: CASRALAGGSYEQYF.

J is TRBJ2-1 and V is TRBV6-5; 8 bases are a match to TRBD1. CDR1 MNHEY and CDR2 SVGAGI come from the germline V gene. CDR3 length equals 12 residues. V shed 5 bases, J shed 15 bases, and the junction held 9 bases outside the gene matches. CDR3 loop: CASSLDRVIVFF. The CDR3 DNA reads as TGTGCCAGCAGTCTGGACAGGGTTATAGTGTTCTTC.

Here the CDR3 DNA reads TGTGCCAGCTTAGGGGCCAGCCGATTGAACACCGGGGAGCTGTTTTTT. It codes for CASLGASRLNTGELFF. The J gene is TRBJ2-2, the V gene TRBV2, with D tentatively TRBD1 (5 bases). CDR3 size: 16 residues. The V gene's germline CDR1 is SNHLY and CDR2 FYNNEI. V lost 8 bases to trimming and J lost 1 base, with 17 bases between them.

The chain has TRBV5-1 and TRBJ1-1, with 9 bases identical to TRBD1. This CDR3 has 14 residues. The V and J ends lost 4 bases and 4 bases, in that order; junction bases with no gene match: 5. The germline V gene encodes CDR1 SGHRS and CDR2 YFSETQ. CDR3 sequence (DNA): TGCGCCAGCAGCCCGGACAGGGGTACCACTGAAGCTTTCTTT. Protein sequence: CASSPDRGTTEAFF.

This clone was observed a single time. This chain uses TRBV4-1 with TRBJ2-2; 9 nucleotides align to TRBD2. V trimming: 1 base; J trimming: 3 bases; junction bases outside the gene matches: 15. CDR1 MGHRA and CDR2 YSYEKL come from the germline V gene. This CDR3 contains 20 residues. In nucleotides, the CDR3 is TGCGCCAGCAGCCAAGGGCGGGGGGGCATCGGGTCGCCGGACACCGGGGAGCTGTTTTTT. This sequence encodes CASSQGRGGIGSPDTGELFF.

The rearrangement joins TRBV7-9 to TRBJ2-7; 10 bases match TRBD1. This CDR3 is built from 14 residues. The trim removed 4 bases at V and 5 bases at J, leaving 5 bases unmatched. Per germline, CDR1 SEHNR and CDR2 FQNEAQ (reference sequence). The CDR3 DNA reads TGTGCCAGCAGCTCTGGGGACAGGGGTAACGAGCAGTACTTC. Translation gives CASSSGDRGNEQYF.

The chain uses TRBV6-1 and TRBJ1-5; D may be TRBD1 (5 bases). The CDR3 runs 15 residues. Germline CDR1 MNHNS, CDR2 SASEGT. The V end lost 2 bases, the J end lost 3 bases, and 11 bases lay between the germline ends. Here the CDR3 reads CASSEFDRFNQPQHF. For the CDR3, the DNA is TGTGCCAGCAGTGAATTTGACAGATTCAATCAGCCCCAGCATTTT.

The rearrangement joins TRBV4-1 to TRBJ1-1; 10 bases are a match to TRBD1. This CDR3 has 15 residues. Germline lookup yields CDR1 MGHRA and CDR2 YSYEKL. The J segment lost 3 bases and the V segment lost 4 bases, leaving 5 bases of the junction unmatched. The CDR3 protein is CASSPPDRGDTEAFF. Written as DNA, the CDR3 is TGCGCCAGCAGCCCACCGGACAGGGGGGACACTGAAGCTTTCTTT.

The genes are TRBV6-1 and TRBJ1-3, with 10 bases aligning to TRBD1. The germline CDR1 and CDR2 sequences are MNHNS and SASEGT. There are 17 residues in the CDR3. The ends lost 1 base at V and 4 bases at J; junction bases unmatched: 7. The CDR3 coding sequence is TGTGCCAGCAGTGAAGTCGGGACAGGGGTAGGCGGAAACACCATATATTTT. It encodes CASSEVGTGVGGNTIYF.

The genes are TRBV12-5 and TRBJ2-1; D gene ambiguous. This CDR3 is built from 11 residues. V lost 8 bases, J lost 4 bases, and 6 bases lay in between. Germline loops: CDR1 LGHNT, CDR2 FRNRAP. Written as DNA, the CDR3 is TGTGCTAGTAGAGCATACAATGAGCAGTTCTTC. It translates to CASRAYNEQFF.

The CDR3 DNA reads as TGTGCCAGCAGAGTCGGGCCCACAGGGACCGAAGCTTTCTTT. Protein product: CASRVGPTGTEAFF. The V call is TRBV6-5, the J call TRBJ1-1; D might be TRBD1 (6 bases). Per germline, CDR1 MNHEY and CDR2 SVGAGI. The CDR3 runs 14 residues. The V end lost 6 bases, the J end lost 8 bases, and 19 bases lay between the germline ends.

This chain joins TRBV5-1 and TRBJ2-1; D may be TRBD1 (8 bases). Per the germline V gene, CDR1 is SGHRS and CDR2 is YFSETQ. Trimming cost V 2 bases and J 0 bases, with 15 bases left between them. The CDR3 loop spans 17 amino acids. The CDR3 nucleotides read TGCGCCAGCAGCTTACTACAGGGGGGGAGCTCCTACAATGAGCAGTTCTTC. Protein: CASSLLQGGSSYNEQFF.

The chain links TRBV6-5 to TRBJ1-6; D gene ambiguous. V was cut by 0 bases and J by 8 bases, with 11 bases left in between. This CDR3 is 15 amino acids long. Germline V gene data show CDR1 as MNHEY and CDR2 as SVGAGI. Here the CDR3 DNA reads TGTGCCAGCAGTTACTCATCCGGGTTCCATTCACCCCTCCACTTT. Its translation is CASSYSSGFHSPLHF.

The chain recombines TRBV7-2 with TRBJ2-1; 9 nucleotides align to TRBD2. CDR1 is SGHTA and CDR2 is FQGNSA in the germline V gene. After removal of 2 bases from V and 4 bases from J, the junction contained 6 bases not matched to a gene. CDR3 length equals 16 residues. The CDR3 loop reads CASSLMAGGPYNEQFF. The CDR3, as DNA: TGTGCCAGCAGCTTAATGGCGGGAGGGCCGTACAATGAGCAGTTCTTC.

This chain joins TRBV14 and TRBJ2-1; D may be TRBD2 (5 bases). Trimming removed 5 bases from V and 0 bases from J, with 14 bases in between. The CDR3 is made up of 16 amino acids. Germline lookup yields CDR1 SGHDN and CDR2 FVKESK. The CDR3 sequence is CASSDRERSSYNEQFF. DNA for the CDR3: TGTGCCAGCAGCGACCGAGAGCGGAGCTCCTACAATGAGCAGTTCTTC.

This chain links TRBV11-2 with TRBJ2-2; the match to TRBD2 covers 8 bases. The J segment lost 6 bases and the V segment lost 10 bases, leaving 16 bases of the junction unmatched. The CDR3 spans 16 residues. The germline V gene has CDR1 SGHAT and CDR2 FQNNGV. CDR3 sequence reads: CATRSYSGSLAGELFF. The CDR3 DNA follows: TGTGCCACCAGGTCGTACAGCGGGAGTTTGGCCGGGGAGCTGTTTTTT.

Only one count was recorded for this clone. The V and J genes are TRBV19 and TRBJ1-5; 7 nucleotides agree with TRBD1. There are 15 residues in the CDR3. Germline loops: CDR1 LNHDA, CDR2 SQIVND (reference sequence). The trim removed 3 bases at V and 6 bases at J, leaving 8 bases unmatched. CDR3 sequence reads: CASSITGEVFQPQHF. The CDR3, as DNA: TGTGCCAGTAGTATTACAGGGGAGGTGTTTCAGCCCCAGCATTTT.

CDR3 coding DNA: TGCGCCAGCAGTGTCGGACAGATACTCACGACCCAGTACTTC. Translating gives CASSVGQILTTQYF. V and J are TRBV10-1 and TRBJ2-5; perhaps TRBD1 as D (6 bases). In germline, CDR1 is WNHNN, CDR2 SYGVQD (reference sequence). The V gene lost 4 bases and the J gene lost 7 bases, with 16 bases spanning the gap. The CDR3 loop spans 14 amino acids.

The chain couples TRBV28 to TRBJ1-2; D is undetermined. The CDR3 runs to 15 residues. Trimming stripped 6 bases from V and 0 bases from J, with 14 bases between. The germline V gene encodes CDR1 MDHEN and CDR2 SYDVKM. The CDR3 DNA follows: TGTGCCAGCAGCCTGGCGCAGGAAGCTAACTATGGCTACACCTTC. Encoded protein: CASSLAQEANYGYTF.